Included here is one T cell receptor beta chain sequence, with context. Its specificity is unknown. At the DNA level, this CDR3 is encoded by other sequences in the same sample as well. Germline V lookup: CDR1 SGHVS, CDR2 FQNEAQ. The CDR3 extends over 16 amino acids. The J segment lost 3 bases and the V segment lost 4 bases, leaving 4 bases of the junction unmatched. Combined were second doses at about 4 or about 12 weeks. TCRdb keeps only in-frame clones here, not all; method: immunoSEQ multiplex PCR. The table lists roughly 100,000 clones, 90% of them singletons, with approximately 8% in the top ten. The data originate from a study of T cell responses to AZD1222 COVID-19 vaccine. Overall study results and limits: With two AZD1222 doses given, Spike-specific TCR breadth and depth both rose. Reports say nearly half of spike-specific TCRs go after unmutated variant regions.

This material consisted of peripheral blood, taken 28 days after the second AZD1222 dose. The gene calls are TRBV7-8 and TRBJ2-5; 14 bases map to TRBD2. The clonotype comes from an adult who received the AZD1222 COVID-19 vaccine. CDR3 sequence: CASSSQTSGGEETQYF. CDR3 in DNA: TGTGCCAGCAGCTCCCAGACTAGCGGGGGGGAAGAGACCCAGTACTTC.